This T cell receptor (beta chain) was captured in a study of blood T cell repertoires in COVID-19. Background on the study: PBMCs, B-cell-depleted T cells, or T cells provided the cDNA or gDNA that made up the material.

TCRdb keeps only in-frame clones here, not all; method: immunoSEQ multiplex PCR. The repertoire holds 300,000 or so clones, approximately 90% seen once, with roughly 3.7% in the top ten. This CDR3 is built from 16 residues. V was clipped by 4 bases and J by 1 base; unmatched bases: 3. The germline V gene encodes CDR1 SGHNT and CDR2 YENEEA. This receptor was identified in a woman aged 35 to 49 with acute or convalescent COVID-19. The rearrangement uses TRBV11-3 and TRBJ2-5; 13 bases are shared with TRBD2. The sample comprised peripheral blood. The CDR3 spells CASSSGLAGVQETQYF. The CDR3 coding sequence is TGTGCCAGCAGCTCAGGACTAGCGGGGGTCCAAGAGACCCAGTACTTC.